What follows is one TCR beta chain and its context. The repertoire was sequenced with immunoSEQ multiplex PCR; TCRdb's copy has only in-frame clones and lacks some. The sample gives 300,000 or so clones, around 87% of which show up once; 1% is in the top ten. The data stem from a study of blood T cell repertoires in COVID-19. Study as a whole: Spain, Italy and the United States supplied samples that represented acute and convalescent COVID-19. Sources were T cells, B-cell-depleted T cells, or PBMCs; the material itself was cDNA or gDNA.

V was trimmed by 3 bases and J by 7 bases, leaving 10 bases between them. The germline V gene encodes CDR1 MDHEN and CDR2 SYDVKM. This CDR3 is built from 14 residues. Sequenced sample: peripheral blood. The J gene is TRBJ2-6, the V gene TRBV28; no clear D. This receptor was identified in a man in his fifties or sixties with active or convalescent COVID-19. The CDR3 here is CASSFLYGANVLTF. The CDR3 DNA reads as TGTGCCAGCAGTTTTCTATATGGTGCCAACGTCCTGACTTTC.